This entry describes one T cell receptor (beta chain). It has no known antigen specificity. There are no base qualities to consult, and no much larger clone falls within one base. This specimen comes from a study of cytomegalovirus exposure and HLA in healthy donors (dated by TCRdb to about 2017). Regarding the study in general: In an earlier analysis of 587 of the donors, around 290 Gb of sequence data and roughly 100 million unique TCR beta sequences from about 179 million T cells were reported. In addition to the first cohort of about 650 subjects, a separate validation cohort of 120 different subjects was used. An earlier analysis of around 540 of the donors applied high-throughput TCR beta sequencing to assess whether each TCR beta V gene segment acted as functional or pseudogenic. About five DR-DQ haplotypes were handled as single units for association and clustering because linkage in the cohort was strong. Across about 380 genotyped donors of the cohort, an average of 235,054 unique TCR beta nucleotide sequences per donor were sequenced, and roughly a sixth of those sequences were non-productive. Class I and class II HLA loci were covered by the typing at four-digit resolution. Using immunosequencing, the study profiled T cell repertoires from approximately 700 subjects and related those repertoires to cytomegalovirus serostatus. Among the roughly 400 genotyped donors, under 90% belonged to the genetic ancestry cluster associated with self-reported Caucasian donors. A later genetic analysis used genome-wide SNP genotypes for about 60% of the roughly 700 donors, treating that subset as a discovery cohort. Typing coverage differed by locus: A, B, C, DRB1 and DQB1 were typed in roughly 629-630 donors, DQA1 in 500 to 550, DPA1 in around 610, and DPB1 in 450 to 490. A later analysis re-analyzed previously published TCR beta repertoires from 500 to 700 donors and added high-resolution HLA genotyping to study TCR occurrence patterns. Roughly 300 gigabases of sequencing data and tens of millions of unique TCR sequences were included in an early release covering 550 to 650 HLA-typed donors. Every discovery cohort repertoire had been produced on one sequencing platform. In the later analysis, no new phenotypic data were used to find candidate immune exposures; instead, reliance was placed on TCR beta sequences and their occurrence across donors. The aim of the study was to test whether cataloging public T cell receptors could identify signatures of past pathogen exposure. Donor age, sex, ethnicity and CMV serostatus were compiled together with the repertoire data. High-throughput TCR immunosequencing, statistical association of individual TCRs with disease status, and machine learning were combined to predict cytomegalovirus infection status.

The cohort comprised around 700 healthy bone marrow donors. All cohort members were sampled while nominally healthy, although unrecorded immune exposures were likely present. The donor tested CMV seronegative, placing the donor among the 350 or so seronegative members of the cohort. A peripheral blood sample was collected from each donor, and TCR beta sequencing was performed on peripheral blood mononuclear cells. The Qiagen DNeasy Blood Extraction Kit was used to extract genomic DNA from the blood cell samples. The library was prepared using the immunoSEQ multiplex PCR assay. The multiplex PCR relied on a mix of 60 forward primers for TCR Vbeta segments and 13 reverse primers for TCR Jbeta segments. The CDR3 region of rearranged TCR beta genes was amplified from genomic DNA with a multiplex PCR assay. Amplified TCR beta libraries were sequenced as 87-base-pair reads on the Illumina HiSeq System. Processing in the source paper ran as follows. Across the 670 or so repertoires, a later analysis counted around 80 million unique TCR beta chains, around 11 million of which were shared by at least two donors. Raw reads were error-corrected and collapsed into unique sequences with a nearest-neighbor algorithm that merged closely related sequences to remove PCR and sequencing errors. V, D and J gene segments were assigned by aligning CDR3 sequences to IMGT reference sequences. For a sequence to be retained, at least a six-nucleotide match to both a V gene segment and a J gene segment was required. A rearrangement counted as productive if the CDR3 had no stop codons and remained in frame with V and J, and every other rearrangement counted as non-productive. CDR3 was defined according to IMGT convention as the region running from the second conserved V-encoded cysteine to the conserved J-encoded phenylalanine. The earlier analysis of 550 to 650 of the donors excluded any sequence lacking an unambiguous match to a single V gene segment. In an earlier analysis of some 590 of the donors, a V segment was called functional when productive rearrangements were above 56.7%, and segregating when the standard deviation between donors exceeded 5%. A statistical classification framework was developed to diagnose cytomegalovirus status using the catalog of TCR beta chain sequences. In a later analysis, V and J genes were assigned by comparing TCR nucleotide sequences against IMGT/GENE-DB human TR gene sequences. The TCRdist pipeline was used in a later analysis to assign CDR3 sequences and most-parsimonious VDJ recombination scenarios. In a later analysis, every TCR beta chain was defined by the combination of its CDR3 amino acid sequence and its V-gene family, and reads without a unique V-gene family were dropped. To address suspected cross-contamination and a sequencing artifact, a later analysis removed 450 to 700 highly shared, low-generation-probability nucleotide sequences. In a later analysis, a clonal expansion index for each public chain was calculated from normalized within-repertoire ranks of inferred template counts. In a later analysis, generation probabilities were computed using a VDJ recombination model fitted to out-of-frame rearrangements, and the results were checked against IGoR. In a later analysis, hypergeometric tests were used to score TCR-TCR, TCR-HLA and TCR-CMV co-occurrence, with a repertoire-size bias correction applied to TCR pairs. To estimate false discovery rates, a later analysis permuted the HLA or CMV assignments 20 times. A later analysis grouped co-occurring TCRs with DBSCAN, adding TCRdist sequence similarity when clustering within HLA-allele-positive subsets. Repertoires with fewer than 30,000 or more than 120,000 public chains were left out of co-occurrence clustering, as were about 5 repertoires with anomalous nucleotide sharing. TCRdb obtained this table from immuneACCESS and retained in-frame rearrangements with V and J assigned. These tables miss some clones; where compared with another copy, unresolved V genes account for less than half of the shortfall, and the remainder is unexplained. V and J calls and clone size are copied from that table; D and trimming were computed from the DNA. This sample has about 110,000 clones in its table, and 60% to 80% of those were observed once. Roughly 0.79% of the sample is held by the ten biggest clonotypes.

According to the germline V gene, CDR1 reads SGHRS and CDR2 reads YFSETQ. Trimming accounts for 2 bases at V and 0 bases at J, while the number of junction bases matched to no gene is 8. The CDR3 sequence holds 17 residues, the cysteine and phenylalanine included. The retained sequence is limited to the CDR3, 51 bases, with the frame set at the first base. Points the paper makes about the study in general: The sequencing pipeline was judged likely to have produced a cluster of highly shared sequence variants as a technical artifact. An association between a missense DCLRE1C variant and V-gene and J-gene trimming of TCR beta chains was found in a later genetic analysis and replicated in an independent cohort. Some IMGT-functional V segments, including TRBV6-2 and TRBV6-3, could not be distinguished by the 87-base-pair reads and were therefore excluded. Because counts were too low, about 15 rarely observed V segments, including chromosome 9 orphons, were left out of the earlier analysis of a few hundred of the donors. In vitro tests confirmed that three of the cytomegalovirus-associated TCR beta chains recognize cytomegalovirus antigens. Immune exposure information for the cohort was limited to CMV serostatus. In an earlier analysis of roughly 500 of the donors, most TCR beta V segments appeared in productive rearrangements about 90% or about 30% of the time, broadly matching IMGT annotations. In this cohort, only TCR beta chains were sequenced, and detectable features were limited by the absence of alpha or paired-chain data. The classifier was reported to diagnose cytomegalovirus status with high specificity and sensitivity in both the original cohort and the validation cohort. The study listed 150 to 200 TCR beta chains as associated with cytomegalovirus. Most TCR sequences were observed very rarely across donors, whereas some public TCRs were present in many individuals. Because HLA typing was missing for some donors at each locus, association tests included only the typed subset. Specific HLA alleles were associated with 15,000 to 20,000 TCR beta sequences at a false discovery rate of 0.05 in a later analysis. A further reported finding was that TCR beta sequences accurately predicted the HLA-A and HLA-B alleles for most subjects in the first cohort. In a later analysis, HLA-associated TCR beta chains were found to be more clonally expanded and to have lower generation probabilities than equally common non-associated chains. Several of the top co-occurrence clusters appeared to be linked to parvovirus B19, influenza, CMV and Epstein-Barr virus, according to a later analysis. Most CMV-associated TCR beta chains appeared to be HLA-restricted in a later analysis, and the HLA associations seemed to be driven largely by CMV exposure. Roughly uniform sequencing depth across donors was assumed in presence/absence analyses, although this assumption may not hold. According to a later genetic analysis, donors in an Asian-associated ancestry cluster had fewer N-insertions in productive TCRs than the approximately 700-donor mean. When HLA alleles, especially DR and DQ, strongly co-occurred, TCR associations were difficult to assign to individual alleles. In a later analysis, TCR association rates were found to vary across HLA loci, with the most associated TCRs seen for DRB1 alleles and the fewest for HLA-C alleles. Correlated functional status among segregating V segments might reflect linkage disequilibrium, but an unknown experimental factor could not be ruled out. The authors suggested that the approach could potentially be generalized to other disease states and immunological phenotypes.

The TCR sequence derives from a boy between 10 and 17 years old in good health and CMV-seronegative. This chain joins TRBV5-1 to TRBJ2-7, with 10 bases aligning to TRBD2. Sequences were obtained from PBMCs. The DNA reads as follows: TGCGCCAGCAGCTTCGGACTAGCGGTGCTGAGCTCCTACGAGCAGTACTTC. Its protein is CASSFGLAVLSSYEQYF.